This T cell receptor (beta chain) was documented in a study of T cell responses to AZD1222 COVID-19 vaccine. Study-level findings and limits: The peak T cell response came first, and repertoires were sampled only after it. Females made up more of the donors, who were largely white British, and clonal diversity may have come out too low. Regions left unmutated in variants are reportedly the target of nearly half of spike-specific TCRs.

Notes on this clone: Its antigen remains unidentified.

Trimming at V came to 5 bases and at J to 5 bases, leaving 4 bases not matched to a gene. In germline, CDR1 is MNHNS, CDR2 SASEGT. There are 14 residues in the CDR3. Clones were sequenced by immunoSEQ multiplex PCR, and TCRdb holds only the in-frame ones, with some missing. The sample consists of around 150,000 clones, approximately 94% of them appearing once. Sequenced material: peripheral blood, taken 28 days after the second AZD1222 dose. The TCR sequence derives from an adult who received the AZD1222 COVID-19 vaccine. This chain links TRBV6-1 with TRBJ1-5; TRBD1 agrees at 9 bases. In DNA, the CDR3 is TGTGCCAGCAGTTTGACAGGGGGAGATCAGCCCCAGCATTTT. This codes for CASSLTGGDQPQHF.